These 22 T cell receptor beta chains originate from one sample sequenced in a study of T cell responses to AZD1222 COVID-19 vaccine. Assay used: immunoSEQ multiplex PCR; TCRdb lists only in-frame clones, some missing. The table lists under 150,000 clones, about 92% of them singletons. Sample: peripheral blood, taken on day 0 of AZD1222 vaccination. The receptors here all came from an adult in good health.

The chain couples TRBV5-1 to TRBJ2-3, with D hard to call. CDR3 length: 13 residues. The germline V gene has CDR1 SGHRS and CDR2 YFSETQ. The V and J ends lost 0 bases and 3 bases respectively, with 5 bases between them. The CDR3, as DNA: TGCGCCAGCAGCTTGGCGTCTACAGATACGCAGTATTTT. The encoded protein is CASSLASTDTQYF.

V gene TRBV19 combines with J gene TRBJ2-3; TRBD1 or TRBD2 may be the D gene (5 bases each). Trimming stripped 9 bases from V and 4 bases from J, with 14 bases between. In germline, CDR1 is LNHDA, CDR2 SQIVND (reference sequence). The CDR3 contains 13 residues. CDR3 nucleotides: TGTGCCAGCGGGGACGCCGGGGCAGATACGCAGTATTTT. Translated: CASGDAGADTQYF.

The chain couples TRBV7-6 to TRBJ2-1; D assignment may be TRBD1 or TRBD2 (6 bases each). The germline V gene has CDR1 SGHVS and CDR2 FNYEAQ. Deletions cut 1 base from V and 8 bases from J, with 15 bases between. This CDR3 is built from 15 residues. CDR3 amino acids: CASSLVVGGPDEQFF. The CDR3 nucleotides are TGTGCCAGCAGCTTAGTTGTCGGGGGCCCCGATGAGCAGTTCTTC.

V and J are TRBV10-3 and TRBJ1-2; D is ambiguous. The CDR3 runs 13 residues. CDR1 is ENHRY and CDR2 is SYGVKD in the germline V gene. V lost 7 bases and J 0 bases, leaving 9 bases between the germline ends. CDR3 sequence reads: CAIKKDTNYGYTF. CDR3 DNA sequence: TGTGCCATCAAGAAGGATACTAACTATGGCTACACCTTC.

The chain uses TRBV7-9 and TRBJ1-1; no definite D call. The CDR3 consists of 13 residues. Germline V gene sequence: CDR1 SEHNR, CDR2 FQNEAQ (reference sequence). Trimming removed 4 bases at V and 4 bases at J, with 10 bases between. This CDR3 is CASSSLSVTEAFF. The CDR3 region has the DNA TGTGCCAGCAGCTCGTTGTCGGTCACTGAAGCTTTCTTT.

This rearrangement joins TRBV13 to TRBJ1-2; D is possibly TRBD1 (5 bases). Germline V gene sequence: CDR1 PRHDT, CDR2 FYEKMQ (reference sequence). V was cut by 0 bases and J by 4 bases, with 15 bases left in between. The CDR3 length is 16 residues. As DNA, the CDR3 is TGTGCCAGCAGCTTAGGCCATCAGGGTGCTAGCTATGGCTACACCTTC. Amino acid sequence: CASSLGHQGASYGYTF.

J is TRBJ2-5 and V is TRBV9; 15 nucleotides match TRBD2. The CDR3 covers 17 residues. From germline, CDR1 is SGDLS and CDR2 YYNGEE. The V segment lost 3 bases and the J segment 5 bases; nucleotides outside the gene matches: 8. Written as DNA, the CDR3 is TGTGCCAGCAGCGCCGGACTAGCGGGAGGGTTCCAGGAGACCCAGTACTTC. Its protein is CASSAGLAGGFQETQYF.

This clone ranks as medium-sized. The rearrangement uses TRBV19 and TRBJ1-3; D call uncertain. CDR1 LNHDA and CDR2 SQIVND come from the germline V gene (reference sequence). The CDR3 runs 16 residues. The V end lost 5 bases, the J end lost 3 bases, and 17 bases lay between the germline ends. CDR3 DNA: TGTGCCAGTAGTCCCGAGCCCGGGGTCTTTGGAAACACCATATATTTT. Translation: CASSPEPGVFGNTIYF.

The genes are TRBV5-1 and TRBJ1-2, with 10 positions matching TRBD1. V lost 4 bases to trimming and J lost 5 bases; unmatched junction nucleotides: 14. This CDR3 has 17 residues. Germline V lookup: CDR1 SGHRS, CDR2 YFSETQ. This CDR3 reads CASSLAPGTGVSYGYTF. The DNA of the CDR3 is TGCGCCAGCAGCCTCGCGCCTGGGACAGGGGTTTCGTATGGCTACACCTTC.

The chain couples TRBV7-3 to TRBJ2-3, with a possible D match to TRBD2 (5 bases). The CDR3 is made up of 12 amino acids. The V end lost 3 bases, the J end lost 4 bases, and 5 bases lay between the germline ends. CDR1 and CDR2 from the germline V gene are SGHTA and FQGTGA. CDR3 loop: CASSFSADTQYF. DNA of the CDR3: TGTGCCAGCAGCTTTAGCGCAGATACGCAGTATTTT.

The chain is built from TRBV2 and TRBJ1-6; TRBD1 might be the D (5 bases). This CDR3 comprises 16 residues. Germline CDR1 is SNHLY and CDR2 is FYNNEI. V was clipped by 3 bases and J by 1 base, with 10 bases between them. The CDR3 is CASSDLGRSYNSPLHF. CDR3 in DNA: TGTGCCAGCAGTGATTTGGGGCGATCCTATAATTCACCCCTCCACTTT.

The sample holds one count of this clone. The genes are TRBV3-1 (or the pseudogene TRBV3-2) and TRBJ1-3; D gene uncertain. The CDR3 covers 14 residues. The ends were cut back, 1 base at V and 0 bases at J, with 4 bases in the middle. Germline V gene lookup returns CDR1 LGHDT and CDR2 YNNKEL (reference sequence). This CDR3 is CASSQGPSGNTIYF. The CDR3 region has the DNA TGTGCCAGCAGCCAAGGTCCCTCTGGAAACACCATATATTTT.

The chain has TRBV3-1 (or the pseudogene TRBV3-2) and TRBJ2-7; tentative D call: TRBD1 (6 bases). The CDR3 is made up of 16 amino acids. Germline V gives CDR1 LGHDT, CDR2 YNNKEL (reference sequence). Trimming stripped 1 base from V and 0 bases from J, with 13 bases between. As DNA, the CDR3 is TGTGCCAGCAGCCAAGGTACAGGGCCCAGCTCCTACGAGCAGTACTTC. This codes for CASSQGTGPSSYEQYF.

CDR3 coding DNA: TGTGCCAGCAGTGGGGGGGACCGGAACACTGAAGCTTTCTTT. Translating gives CASSGGDRNTEAFF. The chain is built from TRBV25-1 and TRBJ1-1, with TRBD1 as a possible D gene (5 bases). CDR3 length: 14 amino acids. Trimming removed 4 bases from V and 1 base from J, with 10 bases in between. Germline V gene data show CDR1 as MGHDK and CDR2 as SYGVNS.

The CDR3 is CASSTVAYNEQFF. The CDR3 nucleotides read TGTGCCAGTAGTACCGTGGCCTACAATGAGCAGTTCTTC. The genes are TRBV19 and TRBJ2-1; no definite D call. Germline-derived CDR1 and CDR2 are LNHDA and SQIVND (reference sequence). The germline V and J ends were trimmed by 4 bases and 2 bases, with 6 bases remaining between them. This CDR3 has 13 residues.

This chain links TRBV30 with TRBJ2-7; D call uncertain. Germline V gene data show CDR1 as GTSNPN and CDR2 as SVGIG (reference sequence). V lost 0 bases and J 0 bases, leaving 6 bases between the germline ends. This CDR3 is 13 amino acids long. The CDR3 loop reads CAWSVDVSYEQYF. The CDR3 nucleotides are TGTGCCTGGAGTGTAGACGTCTCCTACGAGCAGTACTTC.

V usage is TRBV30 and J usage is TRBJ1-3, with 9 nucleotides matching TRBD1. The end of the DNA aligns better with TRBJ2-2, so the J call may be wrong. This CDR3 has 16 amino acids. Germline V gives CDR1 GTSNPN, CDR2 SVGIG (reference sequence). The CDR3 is CAWSASGTGFTGELFF. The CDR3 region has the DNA TGTGCCTGGAGTGCTTCCGGGACAGGGTTTACCGGGGAGCTGTTTTTT.

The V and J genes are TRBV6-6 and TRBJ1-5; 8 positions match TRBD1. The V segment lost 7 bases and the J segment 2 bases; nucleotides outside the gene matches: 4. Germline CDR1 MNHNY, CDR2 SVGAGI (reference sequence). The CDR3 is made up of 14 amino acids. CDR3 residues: CASNDRGGNQPQHF. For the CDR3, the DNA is TGTGCCAGCAATGACAGGGGAGGCAATCAGCCCCAGCATTTT.

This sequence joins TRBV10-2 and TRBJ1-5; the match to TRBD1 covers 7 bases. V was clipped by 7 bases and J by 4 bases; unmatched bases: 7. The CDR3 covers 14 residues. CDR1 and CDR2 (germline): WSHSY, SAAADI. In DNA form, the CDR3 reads TGCGCCAGCACCGAGGACAGGAGAAATCAGCCCCAGCATTTT. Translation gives CASTEDRRNQPQHF.

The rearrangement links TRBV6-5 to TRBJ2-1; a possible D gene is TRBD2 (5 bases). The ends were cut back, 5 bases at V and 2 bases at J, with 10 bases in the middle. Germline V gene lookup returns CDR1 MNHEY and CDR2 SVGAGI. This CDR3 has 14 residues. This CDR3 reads CASSTGGPYNEQFF. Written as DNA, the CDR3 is TGTGCCAGCAGTACCGGCGGGCCCTACAATGAGCAGTTCTTC.

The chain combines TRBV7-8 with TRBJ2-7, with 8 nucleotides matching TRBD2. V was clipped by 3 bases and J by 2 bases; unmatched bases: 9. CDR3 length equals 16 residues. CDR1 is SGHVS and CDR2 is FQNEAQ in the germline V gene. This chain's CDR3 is CASSFGAAGVTYEQYF. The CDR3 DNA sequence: TGTGCCAGCAGCTTTGGGGCAGCGGGGGTGACCTACGAGCAGTACTTC. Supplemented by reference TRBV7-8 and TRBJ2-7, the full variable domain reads GAGVSQSPRYKVAKRGQDVALRCDPISGHVSLFWYQQALGQGPEFLTYFQNEAQLDKSGLPSDRFFAERPEGSVSTLKIQRTQQEDSAVYLCASSFGAAGVTYEQYFGPGTRLTVT.

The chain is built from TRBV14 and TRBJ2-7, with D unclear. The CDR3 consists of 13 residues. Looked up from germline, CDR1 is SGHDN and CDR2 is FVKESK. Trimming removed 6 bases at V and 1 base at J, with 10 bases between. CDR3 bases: TGTGCCAGCAGGGTTAAGCTGTCCTACGAGCAGTACTTC. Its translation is CASRVKLSYEQYF.